Following are 21 T cell receptor beta chains from one sample sequenced in a study of CD8+ T cells in alopecia areata. It was cDNA, reverse transcribed from extracted RNA, that served as the sequencing template. Profiled with immunoSEQ multiplex PCR; TCRdb holds only in-frame clones, not every one. The sample consists of some 200,000 clones, about 62% of them appearing once. Treatment indicated: oral pan-JAK inhibitor, 5-10 mg twice daily. The material sequenced was CD4+ T cells sorted from blood, taken at week 24, from a patient treated with tofacitinib. The receptors were sampled from a human donor with alopecia areata.

V gene TRBV30 combines with J gene TRBJ2-3; D is unresolved. V shed 2 bases and J shed 6 bases, with 12 bases lying between them. The CDR3 runs to 13 residues. Germline assignment: CDR1 GTSNPN and CDR2 SVGIG (reference sequence). CDR3: CAWSRAAGDTQYF. The DNA of the CDR3 is TGTGCCTGGAGTAGGGCGGCTGGGGATACGCAGTATTTT.

The chain links TRBV5-1 to TRBJ1-5, with 9 bases that match TRBD1. Germline V lookup: CDR1 SGHRS, CDR2 YFSETQ. This CDR3 has 15 residues. The V gene end was trimmed by 3 bases and the J gene end by 5 bases; junction bases not matched to a gene: 6. CDR3 in amino acids: CASSWDGTGYQPQHF. The CDR3 nucleotides read TGCGCCAGCAGCTGGGACGGGACAGGGTATCAGCCCCAGCATTTT.

The chain joins TRBV4-1 to TRBJ2-7, with 9 bases aligning to TRBD1. The CDR3 is 14 residues long. Germline values: CDR1 MGHRA, CDR2 YSYEKL. Trimming removed 1 base from V and 2 bases from J; junction bases left unmatched: 0. CDR3 in amino acids: CASSQGDRAYEQYF. The CDR3 nucleotides are TGCGCCAGCAGCCAAGGGGACAGGGCCTACGAGCAGTACTTC.

J is TRBJ2-1 and V is TRBV23-1; weak D call: TRBD1 (6 bases). TRBV23-1 is labeled an ORF, and its function is uncertain. V shed 3 bases and J shed 1 base, with 16 bases lying between them. The CDR3 loop spans 17 amino acids. DNA of the CDR3: TGCGCCAGCAGTCATTCCGACAGGCTAGCTTCCTACAATGAGCAGTTCTTC. It translates to CASSHSDRLASYNEQFF.

The chain joins TRBV30 to TRBJ2-1; 8 bases align to TRBD2. With V trimmed by 2 bases and J by 7 bases, 10 bases remained unmatched. This CDR3 spans 15 amino acids. Germline V gene data show CDR1 as GTSNPN and CDR2 as SVGIG (reference sequence). The CDR3: CAWSYGLAGGNEQFF. The CDR3, as DNA: TGTGCCTGGAGTTACGGACTAGCTGGCGGTAATGAGCAGTTCTTC. Based on the CDR3 plus reference TRBV30 and TRBJ2-1, the full variable domain is SQTIHQWPATLVQPVGSPLSLECTVEGTSNPNLYWYRQAAGRGLQLLFYSVGIGQISSEVPQNLSASRPQDRQFILSSKKLLLSDSGFYLCAWSYGLAGGNEQFFGPGTRLTVL.

Points on this clone: Distinct nucleotide sequences in the sample also encode this CDR3. This chain links TRBV9 with TRBJ2-3, with D uncertain. The V and J ends lost 0 bases and 0 bases respectively, with 2 bases between them. Germline CDR1 SGDLS, CDR2 YYNGEE. The CDR3 length is 13 residues. CDR3 nucleotide sequence: TGTGCCAGCAGCGTAGGAAGCACAGATACGCAGTATTTT. As protein: CASSVGSTDTQYF.

The CDR3, as DNA: TGCAGTGCTAGAGAGGATGAGCAGTTCTTC. It codes for CSAREDEQFF. The genes are TRBV20-1 and TRBJ2-1, with D uncertain. Germline values: CDR1 DFQATT, CDR2 SNEGSKA (reference sequence). The CDR3 consists of 10 residues. V was shortened by 0 bases and J by 8 bases, with 2 bases between the two germline ends.

The chain recombines TRBV5-1 with TRBJ1-2; D gene ambiguous. V lost 0 bases and J 1 base, leaving 7 bases between the germline ends. The CDR3 loop spans 14 amino acids. Per germline, CDR1 SGHRS and CDR2 YFSETQ. The CDR3 region is CASSLGENNYGYTF. In DNA, the CDR3 is TGCGCCAGCAGCTTGGGCGAAAATAACTATGGCTACACCTTC.

CDR3 nucleotides: TGTGCCGGGGGTGGTGGGGCCAACGTCCTGACTTTC. Translated, it gives CAGGGGANVLTF. The chain joins TRBV30 to TRBJ2-6; D may correspond to TRBD1 or TRBD2 (5 bases each). CDR3 length equals 12 residues. Germline V gives CDR1 GTSNPN, CDR2 SVGIG (reference sequence). V was cut by 8 bases and J by 3 bases, with 8 bases left in between. Based on the CDR3 plus reference TRBV30 and TRBJ2-6, the full variable domain is SQTIHQWPATLVQPVGSPLSLECTVEGTSNPNLYWYRQAAGRGLQLLFYSVGIGQISSEVPQNLSASRPQDRQFILSSKKLLLSDSGFYLCAGGGGANVLTFGAGSRLTVL.

The chain couples TRBV11-3 to TRBJ2-3, with D possibly TRBD2 on 6 matching bases. From germline, CDR1 is SGHNT and CDR2 YENEEA. Trimming removed 1 base at V and 5 bases at J, with 13 bases between. The CDR3 covers 15 residues. CDR3 in DNA: TGTGCCAGCAGCTTAGGGAGCGGGCACGGAGATACGCAGTATTTT. The encoded protein is CASSLGSGHGDTQYF.

V is TRBV5-1 and J is TRBJ1-1; D not resolved. Trimming removed 1 base at V and 1 base at J, with 11 bases between. This CDR3 has 15 residues. CDR1 and CDR2 (germline): SGHRS, YFSETQ. The CDR3 region is CASSLFRGWNTEAFF. The CDR3, as DNA: TGCGCCAGCAGCTTGTTCCGTGGATGGAACACTGAAGCTTTCTTT.

The V gene is TRBV7-2, the J gene TRBJ2-7; 9 nucleotides line up with TRBD1. V gave up 8 bases and J gave up 0 bases; unmatched junction bases: 8. The CDR3 totals 15 residues. Germline loops: CDR1 SGHTA, CDR2 FQGNSA. For the CDR3, the DNA is TGTGCCAGCCGGGAGACAGGGGGTGGCTCCTACGAGCAGTACTTC. Protein: CASRETGGGSYEQYF.

This clone was counted between two and nine times. The V call is TRBV5-4, the J call TRBJ2-6; 11 bases are a match to TRBD1. CDR3 size: 20 residues. Per germline, CDR1 SGHNT and CDR2 YYREEE (reference sequence). The ends lost 4 bases at V and 3 bases at J; junction bases unmatched: 15. CDR3 in DNA: TGTGCCAGCAGCCTGGCGGACAGGGGGCTTAATCGTGTTGGGGCCAACGTCCTGACTTTC. Translating gives CASSLADRGLNRVGANVLTF. Supplemented by reference TRBV5-4 and TRBJ2-6, the full variable domain reads ETGVTQSPTHLIKTRGQQVTLRCSSQSGHNTVSWYQQALGQGPQFIFQYYREEENGRGNFPPRFSGLQFPNYSSELNVNALELDDSALYLCASSLADRGLNRVGANVLTFGAGSRLTVL.

This clone was recorded a few times. This rearrangement joins TRBV4-1 to TRBJ2-2, with a possible D match to TRBD2 (5 bases). The CDR3 covers 16 residues. Germline CDR1 reads MGHRA; CDR2 reads YSYEKL. V lost 0 bases to trimming and J lost 0 bases, with 8 bases between them. CDR3 DNA: TGCGCCAGCAGCCAAGACACCGGGACGAACACCGGGGAGCTGTTTTTT. Protein product: CASSQDTGTNTGELFF.

This clone turned up a few times. The rearrangement links TRBV2 to TRBJ2-2, with 7 nucleotides matching TRBD2. The trim removed 5 bases at V and 1 base at J, leaving 7 bases unmatched. The CDR3 covers 16 residues. Germline-derived CDR1 and CDR2 are SNHLY and FYNNEI. This chain's CDR3 is CASSPESGKNTGELFF. The CDR3 DNA reads TGTGCCAGCAGTCCGGAGAGCGGGAAGAACACCGGGGAGCTGTTTTTT.

The chain is built from TRBV7-2 and TRBJ1-2; possibly TRBD1 for D (5 bases). CDR3 length: 14 amino acids. Germline lookup yields CDR1 SGHTA and CDR2 FQGNSA. The V and J ends lost 5 bases and 9 bases respectively, with 19 bases between them. CDR3 in DNA: TGTGCCAGCAGCCCACGGGACTCTCCCGGTAGCTACACCTTC. Translating gives CASSPRDSPGSYTF.

The V gene is TRBV28, the J gene TRBJ2-1, with TRBD2 identical over 11 bases. The germline V gene has CDR1 MDHEN and CDR2 SYDVKM. The junction had 7 bases not matched to a gene; V was cut back by 10 bases and J by 5 bases. This CDR3 spans 14 amino acids. This CDR3 is CATEGTSGNNEQFF. The CDR3 nucleotides read TGTGCCACCGAGGGGACTAGCGGTAACAATGAGCAGTTCTTC.

The gene calls are TRBV7-9 and TRBJ1-6; D is unresolved. V was cut by 3 bases and J by 7 bases, with 7 bases left in between. The CDR3 runs 13 residues. Germline CDR1 is SEHNR and CDR2 is FQNEAQ (reference sequence). CDR3 nucleotides: TGTGCCAGCAGCTTTGGGCAGAATTCACCCCTCCACTTT. Its protein product is CASSFGQNSPLHF.

The chain carries TRBV11-1 and TRBJ2-5, with D uncertain. This CDR3 region has 14 residues. Germline V gene lookup returns CDR1 SGHAT and CDR2 FQDESV (reference sequence). Trimming took 5 bases from V and 5 from J, leaving 15 bases between them. The CDR3 sequence: CASSPHTTAETQYF. The CDR3 region has the DNA TGTGCCAGCAGCCCTCATACGACCGCTGAGACCCAGTACTTC.

V and J are TRBV11-2 and TRBJ2-5; 8 nucleotides line up with TRBD2. The V segment lost 1 base and the J segment 1 base; nucleotides outside the gene matches: 14. This CDR3 is built from 19 residues. Looked up from germline, CDR1 is SGHAT and CDR2 is FQNNGV. CDR3: CASSLVSRTYSGSQETQYF. The DNA of the CDR3 is TGTGCCAGCAGCTTAGTTTCGCGAACTTACAGCGGGAGCCAAGAGACCCAGTACTTC.

The gene calls are TRBV6-6 and TRBJ1-1, with no clear D. The CDR3 is 14 amino acids. With 2 bases removed from V and 1 base from J, the gap between germline ends came to 8 bases. CDR1 is MNHNY and CDR2 is SVGAGI in the germline V gene (reference sequence). CDR3: CASSYQWRNTEAFF. Here the CDR3 DNA reads TGTGCCAGCAGTTACCAGTGGAGGAACACTGAAGCTTTCTTT.